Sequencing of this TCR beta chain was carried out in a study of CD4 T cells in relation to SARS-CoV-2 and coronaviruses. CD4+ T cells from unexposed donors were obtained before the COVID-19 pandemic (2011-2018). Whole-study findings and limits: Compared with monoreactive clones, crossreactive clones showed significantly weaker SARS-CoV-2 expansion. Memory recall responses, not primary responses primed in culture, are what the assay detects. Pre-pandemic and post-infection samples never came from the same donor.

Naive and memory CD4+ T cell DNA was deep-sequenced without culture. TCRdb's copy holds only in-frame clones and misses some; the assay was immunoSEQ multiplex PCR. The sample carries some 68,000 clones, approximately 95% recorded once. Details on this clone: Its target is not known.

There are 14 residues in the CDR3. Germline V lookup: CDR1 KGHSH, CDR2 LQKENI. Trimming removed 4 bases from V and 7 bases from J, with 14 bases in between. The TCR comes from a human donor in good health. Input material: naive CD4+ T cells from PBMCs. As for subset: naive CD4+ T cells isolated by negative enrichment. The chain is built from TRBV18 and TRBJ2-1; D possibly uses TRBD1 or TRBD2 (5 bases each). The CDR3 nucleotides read TGTGCCAGCTCACACGGGACGCCCGGGAATGAGCAGTTCTTC. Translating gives CASSHGTPGNEQFF. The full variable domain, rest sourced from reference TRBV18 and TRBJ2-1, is NAGVMQNPRHLVRRRGQEARLRCSPMKGHSHVYWYRQLPEEGLKFMVYLQKENIIDESGMPKERFSAEFPKEGPSILRIQQVVRGDSAAYFCASSHGTPGNEQFFGPGTRLTVL.